The present T cell receptor (beta chain) was sequenced within a study of PD-1 blockade in classical Hodgkin lymphoma. This clone was seen a single time. Its antigen is undetermined. Time point: cycle 4 day 1 (C4D1), after six to seven weeks of nivolumab. Exposure to brentuximab vedotin varied, and each patient had relapsed following autologous stem cell transplantation. The assay was immunoSEQ multiplex PCR, and TCRdb's table has in-frame clones only and misses some. Among about 92,000 clones listed, 83% were seen once. General study findings and limits: It was reported that newly diagnosed patients had less baseline TCR diversity than healthy donors. In CD4+ cells, TCR diversity went up significantly by C4D1, but in CD8+ cells it did not. Complete responders entered with baseline diversity on par with newly diagnosed patients, the results showed.

The CDR3 contains 14 residues. Germline CDR1 and CDR2: SGHNT and YYREEE (reference sequence). Trimming removed 5 bases from V and 4 bases from J, with 15 bases in between. The chain carries TRBV5-4 and TRBJ1-2; maybe TRBD1 (5 bases). Sequencing used peripheral blood mononuclear cells (PBMCs), obtained before the fourth cycle of nivolumab. This TCR derives from a human donor with classical Hodgkin lymphoma. CDR3 amino acids: CASRPPGSGYGYTF. The CDR3 coding sequence is TGTGCCAGCAGACCTCCAGGGAGCGGCTATGGCTACACCTTC.